A selection of T cell receptor beta chains follows, all from one sample in a study of beta chain features in type 1 diabetes. TCRdb's table, derived via immunoSEQ multiplex PCR, lists solely in-frame clones and lacks some. The sample lists about 140,000 clones; 10% to 15% were seen once. Sequencing was performed on central memory CD4+ T cells from blood. These receptors were obtained from a man aged 18 to 35 with type 1 diabetes. The CDR3 runs from the conserved cysteine through the conserved F or W. D genes are given only for firm matches. Size is stated for part of the rows, as once, few or many counts, or as a class when the clone is expanded.

CASSWTGGTNTEAFF	TGTGCCAGCAGTTGGACAGGGGGCACGAACACTGAAGCTTTCTTT	TRBV6-6	TRBJ1-1	few	TRBD1
CASSLGQVPTYEQYF	TGTGCCAGCAGCTTGGGGCAGGTGCCAACCTACGAGCAGTACTTC	TRBV5-5	TRBJ2-7	-	-
CASSRGQFYEQYF	TGTGCCAGCAGCCGGGGACAGTTCTACGAGCAGTACTTC	TRBV6-5	TRBJ2-7	-	TRBD1
CASSQDLNTRLGGGAFF	TGTGCCAGCAGCCAAGACCTAAACACCCGACTTGGGGGGGGAGCTTTCTTT	TRBV4-2	TRBJ1-1	-	-
CASSGTGTGDTEAFF	TGTGCCAGCAGTGGAACCGGGACAGGGGACACTGAAGCTTTCTTT	TRBV6-1	TRBJ1-1	many	TRBD1
CASSLVSGGIGETQYF	TGTGCCAGCAGCTTAGTCAGCGGTGGGATAGGAGAGACCCAGTACTTC	TRBV11-2	TRBJ2-5	-	-
CASRKGDPLYGYTF	TGTGCCAGCAGAAAAGGCGACCCACTCTATGGCTACACCTTC	TRBV9	TRBJ1-2	few	-
CAIRTAVYGYTF	TGTGCCATACGGACAGCAGTCTATGGCTACACCTTC	TRBV7-2	TRBJ1-2	-	-
CASSVPERDTQYF	TGTGCCAGCAGTGTTCCTGAGCGGGATACGCAGTATTTT	TRBV2	TRBJ2-3	few	-
CSEEGEGRGSSYEQYF	TGCAGCGAGGAGGGTGAAGGCAGGGGGAGCTCCTACGAGCAGTACTTC	TRBV29-1	TRBJ2-7	many	-
CASSPTTSGGSRTQYF	TGTGCCAGCAGTCCCACCACTAGCGGGGGCTCAAGGACCCAGTACTTC	TRBV27	TRBJ2-5	-	TRBD2
CAWREPGATSLRAFF	TGTGCCTGGAGAGAGCCCGGGGCTACCTCACTGAGGGCTTTCTTT	TRBV30	TRBJ1-1	few	-